The 17 T cell receptor beta chains in this list originate from one sample, sequenced in a study of cytomegalovirus exposure and HLA in healthy donors. PCR was performed using 60 Vbeta and 13 Jbeta primers. TCRdb keeps only in-frame clones here, not all; method: immunoSEQ multiplex PCR. The table has 150,000 to 200,000 clones, roughly 79% seen once; the top ten hold approximately 2%. The sequencing sample was made of PBMCs. The source of these receptors is a man aged 25 to 45 in good health and CMV-seronegative.

V usage is TRBV19 and J usage is TRBJ1-1; TRBD1 might be the D (5 bases). The CDR3 contains 14 residues. Trimming removed 4 bases from V and 1 base from J, with 10 bases in between. CDR1 and CDR2 (germline): LNHDA, SQIVND (reference sequence). As DNA, the CDR3 is TGTGCCAGTAGTACCTTCGGGGGGAACACTGAAGCTTTCTTT. It codes for CASSTFGGNTEAFF.

The chain links TRBV7-6 to TRBJ1-4; the match to TRBD1 covers 7 bases. Germline trimming cut 5 bases from V and 4 bases from J; bases unmatched to any gene: 4. Germline CDR1 is SGHVS and CDR2 is FNYEAQ. CDR3 size: 14 residues. The CDR3 sequence is CASSQTGVNEKLFF. In nucleotides, the CDR3 is TGTGCCAGCAGCCAAACAGGGGTTAATGAAAAACTGTTTTTT.

The chain links TRBV2 to TRBJ2-2, with D perhaps TRBD1 (7 bases). The V and J ends lost 8 bases and 5 bases respectively, with 18 bases between them. Germline V gene sequence: CDR1 SNHLY, CDR2 FYNNEI. The CDR3 loop spans 15 amino acids. In DNA, the CDR3 is TGTGCCAGCCCCAAATGGAGGGGGCGAACCGGGGAGCTGTTTTTT. It specifies CASPKWRGRTGELFF.

The chain has TRBV11-2 and TRBJ2-7; D perhaps matches TRBD1 (5 bases). V was pared by 5 bases and J by 2 bases, with 7 bases between. The CDR3 extends over 12 amino acids. The germline CDR1 and CDR2 sequences are SGHAT and FQNNGV. CDR3 sequence reads: CASSTTAYEQYF. DNA for the CDR3: TGTGCCAGCAGCACGACAGCCTACGAGCAGTACTTC.

The CDR3 region has the DNA TGTGCCAGCAGCTTAGGGACTACCATTCGGGATGAGACCCAGTACTTC. It codes for CASSLGTTIRDETQYF. The chain recombines TRBV11-2 with TRBJ2-5; a weak D match, TRBD2 (6 bases). V was cut by 1 base and J by 5 bases, with 17 bases left in between. Germline loops: CDR1 SGHAT, CDR2 FQNNGV. The CDR3 length is 16 residues.

This clone has more than one count but fewer than ten. The chain carries TRBV19 and TRBJ1-2; weak D call: TRBD1 (6 bases). The V gene's germline CDR1 is LNHDA and CDR2 SQIVND (reference sequence). This CDR3 comprises 16 residues. Trimming stripped 7 bases from V and 5 bases from J, with 23 bases between. As DNA, the CDR3 is TGTGCCAGTACCCAGGAGGCCGACAGGTCCGGGTATGGCTACACCTTC. It is translated as CASTQEADRSGYGYTF.

J is TRBJ1-1 and V is TRBV29-1; 8 nucleotides line up with TRBD1. The germline V gene encodes CDR1 SQVTM and CDR2 ANQGSEA. CDR3 size: 15 residues. V trimming: 5 bases; J trimming: 0 bases; junction bases outside the gene matches: 8. The CDR3 nucleotides are TGCAGCGTTTTATTCTCAGGGGGCGTGAACACTGAAGCTTTCTTT. Its translation: CSVLFSGGVNTEAFF.

This clone appeared a single time. The chain links TRBV15 to TRBJ2-7; 13 positions match TRBD2. Trimming at V came to 1 base and at J to 1 base, leaving 7 bases not matched to a gene. Looked up from germline, CDR1 is LNHNV and CDR2 is YYDKDF (reference sequence). The CDR3 contains 18 residues. The chain's CDR3 is CATSRVLAGGLESYEQYF. In nucleotides, the CDR3 is TGTGCCACCAGCAGAGTACTAGCGGGAGGGCTGGAATCCTACGAGCAGTACTTC.

CDR3 DNA sequence: TGTGCCTGGAATTTAGCATTTAACACCGGGGAGCTGTTTTTT. Protein sequence: CAWNLAFNTGELFF. The rearrangement links TRBV30 to TRBJ2-2, with D hard to call. Germline V gene sequence: CDR1 GTSNPN, CDR2 SVGIG (reference sequence). The CDR3 sequence is 14 residues long. V gave up 4 bases and J gave up 2 bases, with 11 bases separating them. Full variable domain (outside the CDR3, taken from reference TRBV30 and TRBJ2-2): SQTIHQWPATLVQPVGSPLSLECTVEGTSNPNLYWYRQAAGRGLQLLFYSVGIGQISSEVPQNLSASRPQDRQFILSSKKLLLSDSGFYLCAWNLAFNTGELFFGEGSRLTVL.

CDR3 DNA sequence: TGTGCCAGCTCACCACCTGGGGGGAATGAGCAGTTCTTC. Translation gives CASSPPGGNEQFF. The V gene is TRBV18, the J gene TRBJ2-1; D might be TRBD2 (6 bases). Germline V gene data show CDR1 as KGHSH and CDR2 as LQKENI. The ends were cut back, 0 bases at V and 7 bases at J, with 7 bases in the middle. This CDR3 has 13 amino acids. The whole variable domain, remainder taken from reference TRBV18 and TRBJ2-1, is NAGVMQNPRHLVRRRGQEARLRCSPMKGHSHVYWYRQLPEEGLKFMVYLQKENIIDESGMPKERFSAEFPKEGPSILRIQQVVRGDSAAYFCASSPPGGNEQFFGPGTRLTVL.

The chain recombines TRBV25-1 with TRBJ2-1; 13 bases match TRBD2. The CDR3 spans 18 residues. Per germline, CDR1 MGHDK and CDR2 SYGVNS. V shed 3 bases and J 7 bases; nucleotides not matched to a gene: 12. CDR3: CASSDPDLRTSGRNEQFF. The CDR3 DNA reads TGTGCCAGCAGTGATCCCGACCTTCGGACTAGCGGGAGAAATGAGCAGTTCTTC.

The gene calls are TRBV10-2 and TRBJ2-7, with 9 bases that match TRBD2. With 6 bases clipped from V and 0 bases from J, the junction kept 9 bases outside the gene matches. The CDR3 sequence is 16 residues long. CDR1 and CDR2 (germline): WSHSY, SAAADI. CDR3 amino acids: CASSLNPSGISYEQYF. In DNA, the CDR3 is TGCGCCAGCAGCCTTAACCCTAGCGGGATCTCCTACGAGCAGTACTTC.

This clone was observed a handful of times. The CDR3 is CASSPQQGRELFF. CDR3 coding DNA: TGTGCCAGCAGTCCCCAACAGGGCCGGGAGCTGTTTTTT. This chain joins TRBV28 and TRBJ2-2, with D perhaps matching TRBD1 (6 bases). Trimming shortened V by 5 bases and J by 9 bases, and 13 bases separated the two germline ends. This CDR3 is built from 13 residues. Germline CDR1 and CDR2: MDHEN and SYDVKM.

V and J are TRBV28 and TRBJ1-3, with TRBD1 matching 7 bases. J was trimmed by 4 bases and V by 4 bases; bases with no gene match: 19. CDR1 is MDHEN, CDR2 SYDVKM, per germline. There are 19 residues in the CDR3. CDR3 amino acids: CASSSRRDSHLLQGNTIYF. The CDR3 DNA reads TGTGCCAGCAGTTCACGCCGGGACAGCCACTTACTTCAAGGAAACACCATATATTTT.

The chain combines TRBV6-6 with TRBJ2-1; TRBD1 matches at 8 bases. Germline V CDR1 and CDR2: MNHNY, SVGAGI (reference sequence). The junction had 10 bases not matched to a gene; V was cut back by 2 bases and J by 7 bases. This CDR3 spans 16 amino acids. CDR3 loop: CASSYLGQGRGNEQFF. The CDR3 nucleotides are TGTGCCAGCAGTTACCTTGGACAGGGCAGGGGGAATGAGCAGTTCTTC.

This chain links TRBV5-1 with TRBJ2-1; TRBD2 matches at 7 bases. Trimming cost V 2 bases and J 7 bases; bases outside gene matches: 9. The germline V gene has CDR1 SGHRS and CDR2 YFSETQ. The CDR3 totals 15 residues. Here the CDR3 reads CASSLLGGGRNEQFF. The CDR3 nucleotides read TGCGCCAGCAGCTTACTTGGGGGGGGTCGGAATGAGCAGTTCTTC.

The chain is built from TRBV7-9 and TRBJ2-7; 10 nucleotides line up with TRBD1. The germline V gene encodes CDR1 SEHNR and CDR2 FQNEAQ (reference sequence). V was clipped by 5 bases and J by 1 base; unmatched bases: 2. The CDR3 totals 14 residues. CDR3: CASSMDRGSYEQYF. CDR3 DNA sequence: TGTGCCAGCAGCATGGACAGGGGGTCCTACGAGCAGTACTTC.